These 30 T cell receptor beta chains share one sample of origin, sequenced in a study of tumor and adjacent non-tumor tissue in lung cancer. The library came from three nested PCR rounds adapted from ARM-PCR protocols. One entry per CDR3 protein results from TCRdb running MiXCR on the multiplex PCR reads. The table lists under 250,000 distinct CDR3 sequences, around 70% of them singletons, with under 30% in the top ten. No cell sorting was done before RNA was extracted from the tissue. The sequenced material came from lung tumor tissue. These receptors originate from a man in his fifties or sixties with non-small cell lung cancer.

This clonotype was recorded many times. The chain couples TRBV6-2 or TRBV6-3 to TRBJ2-7, with TRBD2 as a possible D gene (5 bases). The V gene lost 6 bases and the J gene lost 4 bases, with 10 bases spanning the gap. This CDR3 comprises 12 residues. Per germline, CDR1 MNHEY and CDR2 SVGEGT. The CDR3 region is CASSPSGYEQYF. The CDR3 coding sequence is TGTGCCAGCAGCCCTTCGGGGTACGAGCAGTACTTC.

Worth noting for this clonotype: A much larger clone is a single base away; this may be a read error. The final CDR3 position lacks the conserved phenylalanine or tryptophan, pointing to a likely read error. CDR3 DNA: TGTGCCAGCAGTTACCAGACAGGCCTTAATGAAAAACTGTTTCTT. The encoded protein is CASSYQTGLNEKLFL. The J gene is TRBJ1-4, the V gene TRBV6-5, with D maybe TRBD1 (6 bases). The CDR3 contains 15 residues. Germline V lookup: CDR1 MNHEY, CDR2 SVGAGI. Trimming shortened V by 2 bases and J by 4 bases, and 11 bases separated the two germline ends.

As for this clonotype: Sequence at one end of the junction differs from germline and may be a read error. The V gene is TRBV20-1, the J gene TRBJ2-1, with TRBD2 matching 12 bases. CDR1 DFQATT and CDR2 SNEGSKA come from the germline V gene (reference sequence). The CDR3 loop spans 16 amino acids. The CDR3 is CSASTASGRVYNEHFF. The CDR3 DNA follows: TGCAGTGCTAGTACGGCTAGCGGGAGGGTCTACAATGAGCACTTCTTC.

In the case of this clonotype: One junction end does not reproduce the germline sequence, and a read error may be involved. The chain employs TRBV20-1 and TRBJ1-5; 8 nucleotides line up with TRBD1. This CDR3 comprises 13 residues. Germline CDR1 is DFQATT and CDR2 is SNEGSKA (reference sequence). The CDR3 coding sequence is TGCATTGCTAAAGCACAGGGGGACCAGCCTCAGCATTTT. Its protein is CIAKAQGDQPQHF.

This clonotype was counted a single time. An end of the junction does not agree with germline; a read error may underlie this. The chain carries TRBV11-3 and TRBJ1-5, with D unclear. Germline V gene sequence: CDR1 SGHNT, CDR2 YENEEA. The CDR3 extends over 15 amino acids. CDR3 nucleotides: TGTGCCAGTAGCTTCGGGCAGCCATGGCCGGAGCCCCAGCATTTT. Protein sequence: CASSFGQPWPEPQHF.

This clonotype was seen a single time. One end of the junction varies from germline; a read error may be responsible. The chain carries TRBV11-1 and TRBJ2-5; D is possibly TRBD1 (6 bases). CDR1 and CDR2 (germline): SGHAT, FQDESV (reference sequence). The CDR3 contains 14 residues. CDR3 coding DNA: TGTGTCAGCAGCCTCGACAGGCTAAAAGAGATCCAGTACTTC. Its translation is CVSSLDRLKEIQYF.

V is TRBV5-1 and J is TRBJ2-2; 9 bases agree with TRBD2. Germline lookup yields CDR1 SGHRS and CDR2 YFSETQ. V gave up 9 bases and J gave up 1 base; unmatched junction bases: 10. This CDR3 region has 16 residues. The CDR3 sequence is CANRNQTSGNTGELFF. DNA of the CDR3: TGCGCCAACCGCAACCAGACTAGCGGGAACACCGGGGAGCTGTTTTTT. Using reference TRBV5-1 and TRBJ2-2 for the parts outside the CDR3, the full variable domain is KAGVTQTPRYLIKTRGQQVTLSCSPISGHRSVSWYQQTPGQGLQFLFEYFSETQRNKGNFPGRFSGRQFSNSRSEMNVSTLELGDSALYLCANRNQTSGNTGELFFGEGSRLTVL.

About this clonotype: The junction departs from germline at one end; a sequencing error may be responsible. The chain carries TRBV11-2 and TRBJ2-1, with 8 bases fitting TRBD1. Germline V lookup: CDR1 SGHAT, CDR2 FQNNGV. This CDR3 has 15 amino acids. The CDR3 coding sequence is TGTGTCAGCACCCAGGACAGGGCAGAGTACAATGAGCAGTTCTTC. As protein: CVSTQDRAEYNEQFF.

There are a few counts of this clonotype. V is TRBV29-1 and J is TRBJ2-7, with D maybe TRBD1 (7 bases). The CDR3 sequence is 17 residues long. The germline V and J ends were trimmed by 0 bases and 0 bases, with 18 bases remaining between them. Germline V gene sequence: CDR1 SQVTM, CDR2 ANQGSEA. CDR3 in DNA: TGCAGCGTTGAAGAGGAGGGGCGGACAGGAAGCTCCTACGAGCAGTACTTC. Its protein product is CSVEEEGRTGSSYEQYF.

This clonotype has just a few counts. This may come from a read error, since a much larger clone is one base off. V gene TRBV11-2 combines with J gene TRBJ2-6; 8 nucleotides match TRBD1. Germline CDR1 SGHAT, CDR2 FQNNGV. There are 20 residues in the CDR3. V trimming: 4 bases; J trimming: 3 bases; junction bases outside the gene matches: 17. CDR3 nucleotide sequence: TGTGCCAGCAGCTACCTCCGGACAGGGAGCGAGAAGGGTGGGGCCAACGTCCTGACTTTC. Translation gives CASSYLRTGSEKGGANVLTF.

The CDR3, as DNA: TGCAGCGTTGGGGGGCTGACTTGCGATAAGCAGTTCTTC. This translates into CSVGGLTCDKQFF. V gene TRBV29-1 combines with J gene TRBJ2-1; D possibly corresponds to TRBD1 (6 bases). V shed 4 bases and J shed 11 bases, with 18 bases lying between them. Germline V lookup: CDR1 SQVTM, CDR2 ANQGSEA. This CDR3 is 13 amino acids long.

A word on this clonotype: Germline and junction disagree at one end, which may indicate a read error. The V gene is TRBV20-1, the J gene TRBJ2-7; D may be TRBD1 or TRBD2 (5 bases each). Germline V gene data show CDR1 as DFQATT and CDR2 as SNEGSKA (reference sequence). The CDR3 runs to 15 residues. This CDR3 is CSARDRDRPSCEKYF. CDR3 bases: TGCAGTGCTAGGGACCGGGACCGACCCTCCTGCGAGAAGTACTTC.

This clonotype appeared many times. This rearrangement joins TRBV10-2 to TRBJ2-7, with D uncertain. The CDR3 runs 13 residues. V lost 3 bases, J lost 4 bases, and 10 bases lay in between. CDR1 is WSHSY, CDR2 SAAADI, per germline. The CDR3 region has the DNA TGCGCCAGCAGTGACAGGCAGGCGTACGAGCAGTACTTC. Translating gives CASSDRQAYEQYF.

This chain joins TRBV20-1 and TRBJ1-3, with 9 bases that match TRBD1. Germline V gives CDR1 DFQATT, CDR2 SNEGSKA (reference sequence). J gave up 8 bases and V 0 bases, and 11 bases lay outside the gene matches. CDR3 length: 16 amino acids. The CDR3, as DNA: TGCAGTGCTAGAGATGGGACAGGGAGCGCAGGGTACACCATATATTTT. Its translation is CSARDGTGSAGYTIYF.

There are many counts of this clonotype. Written as DNA, the CDR3 is TGCAGTGCGGTTGCGGGAGGGTCTCCCTACGAGCAGTACTTC. This gives the protein CSAVAGGSPYEQYF. The chain links TRBV20-1 to TRBJ2-7; TRBD2 matches 9 bases. The trim removed 6 bases at V and 2 bases at J, leaving 8 bases unmatched. Germline V gene lookup returns CDR1 DFQATT and CDR2 SNEGSKA (reference sequence). The CDR3 is 14 residues long.

Worth noting for this clonotype: The junction differs from germline at one of its ends, possibly a read error. The chain joins TRBV4-3 to TRBJ2-6; D may be TRBD1 (5 bases). This CDR3 contains 16 residues. Germline V gene data show CDR1 as LGHNA and CDR2 as YSLEER. The CDR3, as DNA: TGTGCCAGCAGCCTAGAGGCGGTGTCTGGGGCCAATGTCCTGGCTTTC. It codes for CASSLEAVSGANVLAF.

Comment on this clonotype: Since the CDR3 does not end with the conserved phenylalanine or tryptophan, this likely comes from a read error. The chain has TRBV5-6 and TRBJ2-7; the D is unclear. Germline values: CDR1 SGHDT, CDR2 YYEEEE. The CDR3 sequence is 14 residues long. Written as DNA, the CDR3 is TGTACCAGCAGCAGACCCGACCGTTCCAGCGAGCAGTACTCC. Amino acids: CTSSRPDRSSEQYS.

Concerning this clonotype itself: Since a much larger clone is just one base distant, this may be a read error. This chain connects TRBV10-1 to TRBJ1-1, with TRBD1 matching 9 bases. Germline V gives CDR1 WNHNN, CDR2 SYGVQD (reference sequence). The CDR3 spans 13 residues. The CDR3 protein is CASRRTGDTDAFF. In nucleotides, the CDR3 is TGCGCCAGCAGAAGGACAGGGGACACTGATGCTTTCTTT.

The gene calls are TRBV5-1 and TRBJ2-7; D might be TRBD2 (5 bases). Per the germline V gene, CDR1 is SGHRS and CDR2 is YFSETQ. The CDR3 totals 14 residues. V lost 8 bases and J 3 bases, leaving 18 bases between the germline ends. For the CDR3, the DNA is TGCGCCAGTAGCGCCAGCCCGGCGAGCTACGAGCAGTACTTC. As protein: CASSASPASYEQYF. The variable domain in full, with the rest retrieved from reference TRBV5-1 and TRBJ2-7, is KAGVTQTPRYLIKTRGQQVTLSCSPISGHRSVSWYQQTPGQGLQFLFEYFSETQRNKGNFPGRFSGRQFSNSRSEMNVSTLELGDSALYLCASSASPASYEQYFGPGTRLTVT.

Concerning this clonotype itself: The CDR3 does not close with the conserved phenylalanine or tryptophan, likely indicating a read error. This sequence joins TRBV29-1 and TRBJ2-7; D call uncertain. The CDR3 runs 11 residues. CDR1 and CDR2 (germline): SQVTM, ANQGSEA. The V and J ends lost 5 bases and 3 bases respectively, with 8 bases between them. CDR3 DNA sequence: TGCAGCGTTTACAAGGACTACGAGCAGTACCTC. It codes for CSVYKDYEQYL.

This chain uses TRBV11-3 with TRBJ2-3; D might be TRBD2 (6 bases). Germline values: CDR1 SGHNT, CDR2 YENEEA. The CDR3 is 16 residues long. V lost 3 bases to trimming and J lost 0 bases, with 13 bases between them. Here the CDR3 DNA reads TGTGCCAGCAGCTTGGAGGGGCGACTCAGCACAGATACGCAGTATTTT. Its translation: CASSLEGRLSTDTQYF.

For this clonotype: A read error is likely, as this CDR3 ends without the conserved phenylalanine or tryptophan. The genes are TRBV5-1 and TRBJ1-1; 9 bases line up with TRBD1. Looked up from germline, CDR1 is SGHRS and CDR2 is YFSETQ. V lost 5 bases and J lost 2; bases outside the gene matches: 7. The length of the CDR3 is 15 residues. The CDR3 DNA reads as TGCGCCAGCAGTGAAACAGGGGGCGGTAACACTGAAGCTTTCCTT. Its protein product is CASSETGGGNTEAFL.

Details on this clonotype: One end of the junction fails to match germline, which may point to a read error. The J gene is TRBJ2-1, the V gene TRBV4-2; 8 bases fit TRBD2. From germline, CDR1 is LGHNA and CDR2 YNFKEQ. The CDR3 sequence is 18 residues long. CDR3: CASSQAVAGGTSYNEQFF. In DNA, the CDR3 is TGTGCCAGCAGTCAAGCTGTGGCGGGAGGTACGTCCTACAATGAGCAGTTCTTC.

Note on this clonotype: An end of the junction differs from the germline gene, which may be a read error. CDR3 amino acids: CNVEDSVSAEAFF. The DNA of the CDR3 is TGCAACGTTGAGGACTCCGTCTCTGCTGAAGCTTTCTTT. The chain joins TRBV29-1 to TRBJ1-1; D call uncertain. CDR1 is SQVTM, CDR2 ANQGSEA, per germline. This CDR3 has 13 amino acids.

The chain has TRBV4-1 and TRBJ1-6, with TRBD1 matching over 8 bases. Germline trimming cut 3 bases from V and 7 bases from J; bases unmatched to any gene: 2. This CDR3 is built from 14 residues. Germline-derived CDR1 and CDR2 are MGHRA and YSYEKL. DNA of the CDR3: TGCGCCAGCAGCCAGGGACAGGCAAATTCACCCCTCCACTTT. It is translated as CASSQGQANSPLHF.

The chain's CDR3 is CASSYNARLSGRTGELFF. The CDR3 DNA sequence: TGTGCCAGCAGTTATAATGCTAGGTTGTCGGGGCGAACCGGGGAGCTGTTTTTT. This chain connects TRBV6-5 to TRBJ2-2; D is tentatively TRBD1 or TRBD2 (5 bases each). Trimming pared 3 bases from V and 5 bases from J, leaving 22 bases between. The V gene's germline CDR1 is MNHEY and CDR2 SVGAGI. The CDR3 has 18 amino acids.

On this clonotype: The conserved final phenylalanine or tryptophan is absent from the CDR3, which likely points to a read error. The CDR3 loop is CASGSPGLASNNEQFP. The CDR3 DNA follows: TGTGCCAGCGGCTCCCCGGGACTAGCGTCTAATAATGAGCAGTTCCCC. This rearrangement joins TRBV11-2 to TRBJ2-1, with 10 bases aligning to TRBD2. V lost 8 bases to trimming and J lost 7 bases; unmatched junction nucleotides: 14. This CDR3 region has 16 residues. Germline-derived CDR1 and CDR2 are SGHAT and FQNNGV.

In the case of this clonotype: This may come from a read error, since a much larger clone is one base off. V usage is TRBV5-4 and J usage is TRBJ2-6; TRBD2 matches at 9 bases. This CDR3 has 17 residues. Germline V lookup: CDR1 SGHNT, CDR2 YYREEE (reference sequence). Trimming at V came to 6 bases and at J to 0 bases, leaving 7 bases not matched to a gene. The CDR3, as DNA: TGTGCCAGCAACTCTTCGACTAGCGGCTCTGGGGCCAACGTCCTGACTTTC. Translation: CASNSSTSGSGANVLTF.

Only a few counts were recorded for this clonotype. The genes are TRBV4-1 and TRBJ1-1, with D possibly being TRBD1 (5 bases). The CDR3 covers 15 residues. V shed 1 base and J shed 4 bases, with 13 bases lying between them. Germline CDR1 MGHRA, CDR2 YSYEKL. The CDR3 loop reads CASSQVPGRGTEAFF. CDR3 in DNA: TGCGCCAGCAGCCAAGTTCCAGGGCGTGGCACTGAAGCTTTCTTT.

About this clonotype: A read error may produce the germline difference seen at one junction end. The J gene is TRBJ1-4, the V gene TRBV6-2 or TRBV6-3; D gene uncertain. In germline, CDR1 is MNHEY, CDR2 SVGEGT. The CDR3 consists of 13 residues. This CDR3 is CASSFQSQEKLSF. DNA for the CDR3: TGTGCCAGCAGTTTCCAGTCCCAAGAAAAACTGTCTTTT.